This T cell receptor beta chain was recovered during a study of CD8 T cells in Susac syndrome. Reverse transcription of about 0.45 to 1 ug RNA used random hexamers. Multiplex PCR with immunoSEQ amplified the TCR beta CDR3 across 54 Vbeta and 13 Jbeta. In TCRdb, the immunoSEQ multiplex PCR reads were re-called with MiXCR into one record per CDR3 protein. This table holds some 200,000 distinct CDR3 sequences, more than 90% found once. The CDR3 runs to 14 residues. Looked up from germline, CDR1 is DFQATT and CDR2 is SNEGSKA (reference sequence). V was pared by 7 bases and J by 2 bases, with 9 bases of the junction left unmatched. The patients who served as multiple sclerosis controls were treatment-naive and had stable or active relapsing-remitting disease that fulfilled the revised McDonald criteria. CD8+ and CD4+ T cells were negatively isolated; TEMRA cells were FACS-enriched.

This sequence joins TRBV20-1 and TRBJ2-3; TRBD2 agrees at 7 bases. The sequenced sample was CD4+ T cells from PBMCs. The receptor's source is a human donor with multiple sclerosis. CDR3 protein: CSVAPGLYTDTQYF. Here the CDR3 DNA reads TGCAGTGTAGCCCCGGGACTATACACAGATACGCAGTATTTT.